What follows are 27 T cell receptor beta chains derived from one specimen sequenced in a study of T-cell reconstitution after alpha-beta-depleted transplantation in children. Unique molecular identifiers tagged the TCRbeta library. TCRdb re-called the PCR reads through MiXCR, storing one row per CDR3 protein. This sample carries around 450,000 distinct CDR3 sequences, roughly a tenth of them seen once, and the ten largest clones take roughly 2%. The sample here was PBMCs, taken before TCRalphabeta/CD19-depleted stem cell transplant. All receptors come from a child aged 2 to 10 with inherited bone marrow failure, due to receive a stem cell transplant.

This clonotype was seen only a few times. This sequence joins TRBV18 and TRBJ2-3; 8 positions agree with TRBD1. Germline V CDR1 and CDR2: KGHSH, LQKENI. The junction had 7 bases not matched to a gene; V was cut back by 2 bases and J by 3 bases. This CDR3 region has 16 residues. Here the CDR3 DNA reads TGTGCCAGCTCACCAGTAATTGGACAGGGAACAGATACGCAGTATTTT. This translates into CASSPVIGQGTDTQYF.

This clonotype was seen many times. The CDR3 protein is CASSYDRRASGELFF. For the CDR3, the DNA is TGTGCCAGCAGTTACGACAGGAGGGCGTCGGGGGAGCTGTTTTTT. The chain combines TRBV6-5 with TRBJ2-2; the D gene could be TRBD1 or TRBD2 (6 bases each). Germline V gene data show CDR1 as MNHEY and CDR2 as SVGAGI. The V end was cut by 2 bases, the J end by 8 bases, with 15 bases between. The CDR3 sequence is 15 residues long.

This rearrangement joins TRBV6-2 or TRBV6-3 to TRBJ2-1, with unresolved D. The CDR3 consists of 13 residues. The germline V and J ends were trimmed by 2 bases and 8 bases, with 10 bases remaining between them. Per the germline V gene, CDR1 is MNHEY and CDR2 is SVGEGT. Here the CDR3 reads CASSYIRLDEQFF. CDR3 nucleotides: TGTGCCAGCAGTTACATTCGGCTGGATGAGCAGTTCTTC.

This clonotype was seen ten or more times. The chain links TRBV2 to TRBJ2-3; D is ambiguous. The V end was cut by 5 bases, the J end by 7 bases, with 13 bases between. CDR3 size: 13 residues. CDR1 and CDR2 (germline): SNHLY, FYNNEI. The CDR3 DNA reads as TGTGCCAGCAGTTCTCAACGACAAAATACGCAGTATTTT. It encodes CASSSQRQNTQYF.

This clonotype was recorded many times. The chain employs TRBV5-1 and TRBJ2-5, with 10 bases fitting TRBD2. V trimming: 4 bases; J trimming: 5 bases; junction bases outside the gene matches: 8. CDR3 length: 15 residues. Germline assignment: CDR1 SGHRS and CDR2 YFSETQ. CDR3 sequence: CASSPMLAGVETQYF. Written as DNA, the CDR3 is TGCGCCAGCAGCCCGATGCTAGCGGGAGTGGAGACCCAGTACTTC.

This clonotype was observed a few times. The chain couples TRBV7-2 to TRBJ2-7; 7 nucleotides align to TRBD2. V lost 5 bases and J lost 3; bases outside the gene matches: 7. Per the germline V gene, CDR1 is SGHTA and CDR2 is FQGNSA. The CDR3 spans 14 residues. CDR3 nucleotide sequence: TGTGCCAGCAGCGACGGACTAGGGCGCTACGAGCAGTACTTC. Translation: CASSDGLGRYEQYF.

This clonotype was counted ten times or more. The J gene is TRBJ1-1, the V gene TRBV6-5, with D possibly matching TRBD1 (6 bases). Germline V CDR1 and CDR2: MNHEY, SVGAGI. This CDR3 has 14 residues. V shed 2 bases and J shed 2 bases, with 9 bases lying between them. The CDR3 sequence is CASSYGTPNTEAFF. The CDR3, as DNA: TGTGCCAGCAGTTACGGGACACCCAACACTGAAGCTTTCTTT.

There are a few counts of this clonotype. The J gene is TRBJ2-7, the V gene TRBV4-1; D gene ambiguous. V dropped 3 bases and J dropped 3 bases, with 15 bases sitting between them. Germline values: CDR1 MGHRA, CDR2 YSYEKL. This CDR3 has 15 residues. In DNA form, the CDR3 reads TGCGCCAGCAGCCATATTCCCAGAAACAACTACGAGCAGTACTTC. Amino acids: CASSHIPRNNYEQYF.

This chain's CDR3 is CASSRTDIGTEQYF. CDR3 bases: TGTGCCAGCAGCCGAACGGACATCGGTACCGAGCAGTACTTC. V usage is TRBV7-2 and J usage is TRBJ2-7; perhaps TRBD1 as D (5 bases). With 5 bases removed from V and 6 bases from J, the gap between germline ends came to 17 bases. From germline, CDR1 is SGHTA and CDR2 FQGNSA. There are 14 residues in the CDR3.

There are many counts of this clonotype. The V and J genes are TRBV5-1 and TRBJ1-2, with TRBD1 as a possible D gene (5 bases). V shed 0 bases and J shed 4 bases, with 13 bases lying between them. The CDR3 length is 15 residues. Germline V gene sequence: CDR1 SGHRS, CDR2 YFSETQ. The CDR3 loop is CASSLDGGVVYGYTF. The CDR3 DNA sequence: TGCGCCAGCAGCTTGGATGGGGGAGTAGTCTATGGCTACACCTTC.

In its sample, this clonotype was seen many times. The J gene is TRBJ2-7, the V gene TRBV5-1, with unresolved D. Germline V gene data show CDR1 as SGHRS and CDR2 as YFSETQ. This CDR3 contains 12 residues. The V end was cut by 4 bases, the J end by 3 bases, with 8 bases between. Here the CDR3 reads CASSPPGYEQYF. In DNA, the CDR3 is TGCGCCAGCAGCCCTCCCGGCTACGAGCAGTACTTC.

This clonotype was detected ten times or more. The V gene is TRBV15, the J gene TRBJ2-2; 8 positions match TRBD1. V was clipped by 11 bases and J by 0 bases; unmatched bases: 5. Germline loops: CDR1 LNHNV, CDR2 YYDKDF (reference sequence). The CDR3 sequence is 14 residues long. For the CDR3, the DNA is TGTGCCGCTAGGACAGGGACGAACACCGGGGAGCTGTTTTTT. The encoded protein is CAARTGTNTGELFF.

This clonotype was picked up many times. V and J are TRBV5-1 and TRBJ2-2, with D unclear. The length of the CDR3 is 13 residues. Germline V CDR1 and CDR2: SGHRS, YFSETQ. Trimming shortened V by 2 bases and J by 7 bases, and 9 bases separated the two germline ends. The CDR3 nucleotides are TGCGCCAGCAGCTTTCTAGAACGCGGGGAGCTGTTTTTT. This codes for CASSFLERGELFF.

V is TRBV19 and J is TRBJ2-5; no reliable D call. Germline CDR1 and CDR2: LNHDA and SQIVND (reference sequence). Trimming left V 4 bases short and J 4 bases short, with 7 bases between. The CDR3 runs 12 residues. CDR3: CASSTNRETQYF. The CDR3 DNA reads as TGTGCCAGTAGTACGAATAGAGAGACCCAGTACTTC. The full variable domain, with the rest looked up from reference TRBV19 and TRBJ2-5, is DGGITQSPKYLFRKEGQNVTLSCEQNLNHDAMYWYRQDPGQGLRLIYYSQIVNDFQKGDIAEGYSVSREKKESFPLTVTSAQKNPTAFYLCASSTNRETQYFGPGTRLLVL.

Ten or more counts support this clonotype. V usage is TRBV12-3 or TRBV12-4 and J usage is TRBJ2-5, with D possibly being TRBD2 (6 bases). The CDR3 covers 16 residues. V lost 1 base and J 2 bases, leaving 14 bases between the germline ends. The CDR3 here is CASSLGQTGDQETQYF. The CDR3 DNA follows: TGTGCCAGCAGTTTAGGCCAGACGGGGGATCAAGAGACCCAGTACTTC.

J is TRBJ1-2 and V is TRBV29-1; 10 bases align to TRBD1. Germline V gene lookup returns CDR1 SQVTM and CDR2 ANQGSEA. The CDR3 has 13 amino acids. V shed 5 bases, J shed 8 bases, and the junction held 8 bases outside the gene matches. The CDR3 DNA follows: TGCAGCGTTACGCCGGGACAGGGGTCCGGCTACACCTTC. This encodes CSVTPGQGSGYTF.

This clonotype has at least ten counts. The rearrangement links TRBV28 to TRBJ1-1; the match to TRBD1 covers 8 bases. This CDR3 is built from 16 residues. CDR1 is MDHEN, CDR2 SYDVKM, per germline. The J segment lost 0 bases and the V segment lost 2 bases, leaving 5 bases of the junction unmatched. The CDR3 nucleotides read TGTGCCAGCAGTTTACCTTCGACAGGGGTGAACACTGAAGCTTTCTTT. Translating it yields CASSLPSTGVNTEAFF. The full variable domain, rest sourced from reference TRBV28 and TRBJ1-1, is DVKVTQSSRYLVKRTGEKVFLECVQDMDHENMFWYRQDPGLGLRLIYFSYDVKMKEKGDIPEGYSVSREKKERFSLILESASTNQTSMYLCASSLPSTGVNTEAFFGQGTRLTVV.

In this sample, this clonotype turned up many times. The J gene is TRBJ2-7, the V gene TRBV3-1; 12 nucleotides line up with TRBD1. V dropped 3 bases and J dropped 5; count of bases not matched to a gene: 5. Germline loops: CDR1 LGHDT, CDR2 YNNKEL (reference sequence). The CDR3 is 15 residues long. The CDR3 DNA reads as TGTGCCAGCAGCCAGTACGGGACAGGGGGCCACGAGCAGTACTTC. As protein: CASSQYGTGGHEQYF.

This clonotype was counted many times. The rearrangement joins TRBV6-2 or TRBV6-3 to TRBJ2-7; 10 bases agree with TRBD2. This CDR3 region has 14 residues. From germline, CDR1 is MNHEY and CDR2 SVGEGT. The V gene end was trimmed by 7 bases and the J gene end by 5 bases; junction bases not matched to a gene: 8. As DNA, the CDR3 is TGTGCCAGCAACGACGGGACTAGCGTAGACGAGCAGTACTTC. Its translation is CASNDGTSVDEQYF.

This clonotype was counted ten times or more. This chain links TRBV4-2 with TRBJ2-1, with unresolved D. CDR1 is LGHNA, CDR2 YNFKEQ, per germline. The CDR3 runs to 16 residues. V dropped 0 bases and J dropped 5 bases, with 14 bases sitting between them. The CDR3 sequence: CASSQEAVVLNNEQFF. DNA for the CDR3: TGTGCCAGCAGCCAAGAGGCGGTTGTACTTAACAATGAGCAGTTCTTC.

As to this clonotype: Given the absence of the conserved phenylalanine or tryptophan at the CDR3 end, a read error is likely. The chain joins TRBV27 to TRBJ1-1; no clear D gene. Germline assignment: CDR1 MNHEY and CDR2 SMNVEV (reference sequence). The CDR3 is 14 amino acids. V lost 0 bases, J lost 4 bases, and 9 bases lay in between. CDR3 nucleotides: TGTGCCAGCAGTTTATCTGTCGCGGCCACTGAAGCTTTCTTA. Translating it yields CASSLSVAATEAFL.

This clonotype was seen only a few times. The V and J genes are TRBV20-1 and TRBJ2-1, with 9 bases aligning to TRBD2. V trimming: 5 bases; J trimming: 7 bases; junction bases outside the gene matches: 12. The germline V gene has CDR1 DFQATT and CDR2 SNEGSKA (reference sequence). This CDR3 has 15 amino acids. The CDR3 region is CSAGPYSGRLNEQFF. In DNA form, the CDR3 reads TGCAGTGCTGGACCCTATAGCGGGAGATTAAATGAGCAGTTCTTC.

This clonotype has just a few counts. The chain employs TRBV28 and TRBJ2-1, with D perhaps given as TRBD1 or TRBD2 (6 bases each). Looked up from germline, CDR1 is MDHEN and CDR2 is SYDVKM. There are 15 residues in the CDR3. V lost 1 base and J lost 9, with 16 bases in between. The DNA for the CDR3 is TGTGCCAGCAGTTTATCCGGGGGCGCCTACGGTGAGCAGTTCTTC. Translating it yields CASSLSGGAYGEQFF.

This chain uses TRBV27 with TRBJ2-2; either TRBD1 or TRBD2 may supply D (5 bases each). This CDR3 is 15 amino acids long. Germline assignment: CDR1 MNHEY and CDR2 SMNVEV (reference sequence). V was pared by 3 bases and J by 0 bases, with 8 bases between. The CDR3 sequence: CASSFMGANTGELFF. In nucleotides, the CDR3 is TGTGCCAGCAGTTTTATGGGGGCGAACACCGGGGAGCTGTTTTTT.

This clonotype occurred many times. The chain has TRBV29-1 and TRBJ2-7, with TRBD1 matching 7 bases. The J segment lost 3 bases and the V segment lost 4 bases, leaving 6 bases of the junction unmatched. CDR1 and CDR2 (germline): SQVTM, ANQGSEA. The CDR3 covers 13 residues. The CDR3 region is CSVGGDRGYEQYF. CDR3 nucleotides: TGCAGCGTTGGAGGGGACAGAGGCTACGAGCAGTACTTC.

This clonotype occurred many times. This chain joins TRBV27 and TRBJ2-7, with TRBD2 as a possible D gene (5 bases). The germline V gene encodes CDR1 MNHEY and CDR2 SMNVEV (reference sequence). V lost 4 bases, J lost 0 bases, and 13 bases lay in between. CDR3 length: 15 residues. The CDR3 reads CASSSRTASSYEQYF. In DNA, the CDR3 is TGTGCCAGCAGTTCGCGGACTGCAAGCTCCTACGAGCAGTACTTC.

The chain has TRBV2 and TRBJ2-6; D possibly corresponds to TRBD1 (5 bases). The CDR3 has 19 residues. The germline V gene has CDR1 SNHLY and CDR2 FYNNEI. V was pared by 3 bases and J by 0 bases, with 18 bases between. The CDR3 sequence: CASSEGFAGLSSGANVLTF. The CDR3 nucleotides are TGTGCCAGCAGTGAGGGGTTCGCAGGGCTATCCTCTGGGGCCAACGTCCTGACTTTC.